This T cell receptor beta chain was identified during a study of blood T cell repertoires in COVID-19. Overall study: The United States, Italy and Spain were the sources of the acute and convalescent COVID-19 samples. T cells, B-cell-depleted T cells, or PBMCs supplied cDNA or gDNA.

Germline CDR1 is MGHRA and CDR2 is YSYEKL. V was pared by 2 bases and J by 6 bases, with 13 bases between. The CDR3 length is 15 residues. In the authors' workflow: The authors estimated nucleated cell counts from reference gene primer amplification. Profiling relied on immunoSEQ multiplex PCR, and the TCRdb table lists in-frame clones only, not all of them. V, J and clone size are those of that table, while D and trimming were read from the DNA. The table includes about 530,000 clones, roughly nine tenths detected once. One Seattle source followed patients from active infection through their disease course.

Sequenced: peripheral blood. This sequence joins TRBV4-1 and TRBJ2-2, with D tentatively TRBD2 (6 bases). The sequence derives from a woman aged 50 to 60 with COVID-19, enrolled during active disease. The DNA for the CDR3 is TGCGCCAGCAGCCAATCAGGAGGGCCGGCCGGGGAGCTGTTTTTT. Encoded protein: CASSQSGGPAGELFF.